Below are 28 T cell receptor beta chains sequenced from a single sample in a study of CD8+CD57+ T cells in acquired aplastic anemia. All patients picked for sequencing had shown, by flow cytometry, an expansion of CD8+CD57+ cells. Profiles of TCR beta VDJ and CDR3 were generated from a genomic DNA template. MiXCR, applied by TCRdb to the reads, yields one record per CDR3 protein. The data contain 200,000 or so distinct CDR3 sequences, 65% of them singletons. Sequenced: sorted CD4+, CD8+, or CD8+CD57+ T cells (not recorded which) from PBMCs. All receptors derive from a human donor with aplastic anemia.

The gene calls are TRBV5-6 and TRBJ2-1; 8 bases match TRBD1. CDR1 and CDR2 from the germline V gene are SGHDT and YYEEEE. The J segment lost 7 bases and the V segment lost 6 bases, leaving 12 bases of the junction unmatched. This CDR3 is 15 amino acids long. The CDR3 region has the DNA TGTGCCAGCAAATTCGTTTCAGGGGGCTGGAATGAGCAGTTCTTC. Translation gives CASKFVSGGWNEQFF.

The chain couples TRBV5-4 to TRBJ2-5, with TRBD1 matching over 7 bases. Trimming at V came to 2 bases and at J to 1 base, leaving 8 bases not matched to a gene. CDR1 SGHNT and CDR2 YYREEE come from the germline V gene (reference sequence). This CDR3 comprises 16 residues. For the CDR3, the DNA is TGTGCCAGCAGCTTACCGGGACAGCAATTCCAAGAGACCCAGTACTTC. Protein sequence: CASSLPGQQFQETQYF.

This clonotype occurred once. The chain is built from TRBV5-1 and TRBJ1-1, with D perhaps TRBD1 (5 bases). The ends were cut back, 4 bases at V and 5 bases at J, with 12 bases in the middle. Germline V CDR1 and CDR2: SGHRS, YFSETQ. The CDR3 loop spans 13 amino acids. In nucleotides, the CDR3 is TGCGCCAGCAGCGCCCAGGGTGGGACTGAAGCTTTCTTT. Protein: CASSAQGGTEAFF. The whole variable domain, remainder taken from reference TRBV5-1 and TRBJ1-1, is KAGVTQTPRYLIKTRGQQVTLSCSPISGHRSVSWYQQTPGQGLQFLFEYFSETQRNKGNFPGRFSGRQFSNSRSEMNVSTLELGDSALYLCASSAQGGTEAFFGQGTRLTVV.

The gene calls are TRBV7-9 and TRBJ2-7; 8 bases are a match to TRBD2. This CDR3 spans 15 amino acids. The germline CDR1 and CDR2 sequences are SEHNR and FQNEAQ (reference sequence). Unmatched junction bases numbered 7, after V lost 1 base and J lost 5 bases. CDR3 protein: CASSLGIGGGHEQYF. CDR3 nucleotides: TGTGCCAGCAGCTTAGGGATCGGGGGGGGCCACGAGCAGTACTTC. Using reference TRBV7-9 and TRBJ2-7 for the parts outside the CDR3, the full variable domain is DTGVSQNPRHKITKRGQNVTFRCDPISEHNRLYWYRQTLGQGPEFLTYFQNEAQLEKSRLLSDRFSAERPKGSFSTLEIQRTEQGDSAMYLCASSLGIGGGHEQYFGPGTRLTVT.

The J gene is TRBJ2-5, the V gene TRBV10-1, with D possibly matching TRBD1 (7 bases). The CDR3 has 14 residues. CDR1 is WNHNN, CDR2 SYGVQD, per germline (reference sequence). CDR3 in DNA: TGCAGCGTTGTTTGGGGGGCAGGGGGAGAGACCCAGTACTTC. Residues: CSVVWGAGGETQYF.

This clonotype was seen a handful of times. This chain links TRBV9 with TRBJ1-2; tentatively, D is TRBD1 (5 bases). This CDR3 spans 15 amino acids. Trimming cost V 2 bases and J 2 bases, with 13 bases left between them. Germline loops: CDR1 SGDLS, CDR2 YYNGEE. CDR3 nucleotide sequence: TGTGCCAGCAGCGTGAGAAGTGACAGAAACTATGGCTACACCTTC. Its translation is CASSVRSDRNYGYTF.

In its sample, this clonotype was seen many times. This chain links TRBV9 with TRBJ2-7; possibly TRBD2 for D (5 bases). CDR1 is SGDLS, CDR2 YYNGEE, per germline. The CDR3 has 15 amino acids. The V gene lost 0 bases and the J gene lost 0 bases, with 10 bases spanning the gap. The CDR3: CASSVGGSDSYEQYF. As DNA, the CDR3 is TGTGCCAGCAGCGTAGGTGGTAGCGACTCCTACGAGCAGTACTTC.

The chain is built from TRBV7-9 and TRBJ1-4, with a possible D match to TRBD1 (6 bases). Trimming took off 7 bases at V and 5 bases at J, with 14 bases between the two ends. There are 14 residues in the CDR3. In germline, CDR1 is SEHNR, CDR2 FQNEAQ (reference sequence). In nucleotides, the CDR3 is TGTGCCAGCAACGAACAGGGATTAAATGAAAAACTGTTTTTT. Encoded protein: CASNEQGLNEKLFF.

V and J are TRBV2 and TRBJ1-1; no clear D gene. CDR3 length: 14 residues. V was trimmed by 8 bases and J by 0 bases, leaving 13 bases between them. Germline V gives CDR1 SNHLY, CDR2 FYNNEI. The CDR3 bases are TGTGCCAGCCTCATTGATCTCATGAACACTGAAGCTTTCTTT. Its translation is CASLIDLMNTEAFF.

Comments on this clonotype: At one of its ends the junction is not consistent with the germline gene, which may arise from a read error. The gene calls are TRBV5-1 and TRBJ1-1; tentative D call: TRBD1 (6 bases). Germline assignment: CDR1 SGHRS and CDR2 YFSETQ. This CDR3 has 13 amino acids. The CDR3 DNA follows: TGCGCCAGCAGCGGGGACACTTCCAGTGAAGCTTCCTTT. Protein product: CASSGDTSSEASF.

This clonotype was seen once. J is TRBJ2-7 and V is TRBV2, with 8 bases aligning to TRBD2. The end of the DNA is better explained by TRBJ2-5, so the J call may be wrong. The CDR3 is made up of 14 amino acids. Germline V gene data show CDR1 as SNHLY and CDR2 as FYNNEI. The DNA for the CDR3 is TGTGCCAGCACAGCGGGGGCTGATATAAAGACCCAGTACTTC. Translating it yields CASTAGADIKTQYF.

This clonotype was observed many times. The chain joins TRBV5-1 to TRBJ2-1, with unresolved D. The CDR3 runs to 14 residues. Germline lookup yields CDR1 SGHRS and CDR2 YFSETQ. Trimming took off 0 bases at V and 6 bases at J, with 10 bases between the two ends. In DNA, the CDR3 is TGCGCCAGCAGCTTGGCTGGGTCCGGCAATGAGCAGTTCTTC. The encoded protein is CASSLAGSGNEQFF.

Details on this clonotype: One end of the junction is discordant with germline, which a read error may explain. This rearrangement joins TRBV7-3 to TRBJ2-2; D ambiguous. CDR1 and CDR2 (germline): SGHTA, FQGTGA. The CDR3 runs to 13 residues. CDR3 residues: CANSKTNTGELFF. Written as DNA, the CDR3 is TGTGCCAACAGCAAGACGAACACCGGGGAGCTGTTTTTT.

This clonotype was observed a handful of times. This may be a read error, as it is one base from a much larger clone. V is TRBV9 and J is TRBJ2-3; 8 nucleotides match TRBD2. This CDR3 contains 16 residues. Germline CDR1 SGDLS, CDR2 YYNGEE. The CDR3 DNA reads TGTGCCAGCAGCGTAACCTCGGGGGGGCCAACAGATACGCAGTGTTTT. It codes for CASSVTSGGPTDTQCF.

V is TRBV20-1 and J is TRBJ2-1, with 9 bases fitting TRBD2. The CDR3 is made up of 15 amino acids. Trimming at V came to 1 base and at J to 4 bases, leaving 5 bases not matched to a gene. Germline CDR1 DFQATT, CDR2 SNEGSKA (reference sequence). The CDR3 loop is CSARVSGRMYNEQFF. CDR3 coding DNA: TGCAGTGCTAGAGTTAGCGGGAGAATGTACAATGAGCAGTTCTTC.

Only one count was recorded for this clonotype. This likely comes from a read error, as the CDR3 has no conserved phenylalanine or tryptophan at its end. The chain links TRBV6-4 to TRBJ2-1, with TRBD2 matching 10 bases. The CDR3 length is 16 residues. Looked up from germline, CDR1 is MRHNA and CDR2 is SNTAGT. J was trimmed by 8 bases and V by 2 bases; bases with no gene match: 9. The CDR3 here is CASSDGVAGGIDEQFL. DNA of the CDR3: TGTGCCAGCAGTGACGGTGTAGCGGGAGGTATCGATGAGCAGTTCCTC.

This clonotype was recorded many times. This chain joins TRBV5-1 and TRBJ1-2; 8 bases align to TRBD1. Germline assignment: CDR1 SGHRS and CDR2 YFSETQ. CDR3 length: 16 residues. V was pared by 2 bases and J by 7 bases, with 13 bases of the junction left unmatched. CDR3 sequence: CASSFNSPGQAIGYTF. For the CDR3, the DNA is TGCGCCAGCAGCTTCAACTCACCGGGACAGGCTATTGGCTACACCTTC. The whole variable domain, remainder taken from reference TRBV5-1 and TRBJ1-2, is KAGVTQTPRYLIKTRGQQVTLSCSPISGHRSVSWYQQTPGQGLQFLFEYFSETQRNKGNFPGRFSGRQFSNSRSEMNVSTLELGDSALYLCASSFNSPGQAIGYTFGSGTRLTVV.

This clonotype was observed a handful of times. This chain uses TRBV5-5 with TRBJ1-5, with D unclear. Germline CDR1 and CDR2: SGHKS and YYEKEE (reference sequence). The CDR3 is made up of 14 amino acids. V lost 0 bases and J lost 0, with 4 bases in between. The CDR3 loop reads CASSLADSNQPQHF. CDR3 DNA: TGTGCCAGCAGCTTGGCTGATAGCAATCAGCCCCAGCATTTT.

The CDR3 reads CASSLAGSTDTQYF. As DNA, the CDR3 is TGCGCCAGCAGCTTGGCGGGCAGCACAGATACGCAGTATTTT. The chain employs TRBV5-1 and TRBJ2-3, with unresolved D. CDR3 length: 14 amino acids. The germline CDR1 and CDR2 sequences are SGHRS and YFSETQ. V dropped 0 bases and J dropped 0 bases, with 5 bases sitting between them.

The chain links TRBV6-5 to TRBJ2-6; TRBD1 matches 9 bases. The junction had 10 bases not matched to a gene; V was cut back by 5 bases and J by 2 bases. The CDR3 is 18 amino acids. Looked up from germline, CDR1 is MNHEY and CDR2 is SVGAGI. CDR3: CASSDYRGPQTGANVLTF. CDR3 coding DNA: TGTGCCAGCAGTGACTACAGGGGGCCCCAAACTGGGGCCAACGTCCTGACTTTC.

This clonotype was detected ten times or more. The chain's CDR3 is CASSGRGSSYEQYF. In DNA, the CDR3 is TGTGCCAGCAGTGGACGCGGGAGCTCCTACGAGCAGTACTTC. The chain has TRBV6-1 and TRBJ2-7; TRBD2 aligns across 7 bases. The CDR3 has 14 residues. Unmatched junction bases numbered 3, after V lost 4 bases and J lost 0 bases. Germline CDR1 reads MNHNS; CDR2 reads SASEGT.

CDR3 protein: CATSLDQNTEAFF. The CDR3 bases are TGTGCCACCAGTCTAGATCAGAACACTGAAGCTTTCTTT. V is TRBV15 and J is TRBJ1-1; D unresolved. Germline loops: CDR1 LNHNV, CDR2 YYDKDF (reference sequence). Trimming cost V 6 bases and J 1 base, with 9 bases left between them. The CDR3 is made up of 13 amino acids.

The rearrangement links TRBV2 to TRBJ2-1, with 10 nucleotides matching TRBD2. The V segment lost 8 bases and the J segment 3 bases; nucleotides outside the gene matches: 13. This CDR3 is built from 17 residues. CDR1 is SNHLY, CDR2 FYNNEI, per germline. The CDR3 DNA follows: TGTGCCAGCTTCCGGGGACTAGCGAGAGGGAGCTACAATGAGCAGTTCTTC. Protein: CASFRGLARGSYNEQFF.

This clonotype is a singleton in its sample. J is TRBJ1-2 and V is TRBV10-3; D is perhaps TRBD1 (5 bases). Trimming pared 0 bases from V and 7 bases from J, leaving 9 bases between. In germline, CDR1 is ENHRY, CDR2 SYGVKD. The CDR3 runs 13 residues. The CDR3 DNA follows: TGTGCCATCAGTGAGTCGGGGGAGGCTGGCTACACCTTC. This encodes CAISESGEAGYTF.

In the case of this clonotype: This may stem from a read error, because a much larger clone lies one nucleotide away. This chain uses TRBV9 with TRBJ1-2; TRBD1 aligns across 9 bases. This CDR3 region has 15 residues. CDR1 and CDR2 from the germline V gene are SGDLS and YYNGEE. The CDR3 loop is CASSFGQGKNYGDTF. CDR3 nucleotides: TGTGCCAGCAGCTTTGGACAGGGGAAAAACTATGGCGACACCTTC.

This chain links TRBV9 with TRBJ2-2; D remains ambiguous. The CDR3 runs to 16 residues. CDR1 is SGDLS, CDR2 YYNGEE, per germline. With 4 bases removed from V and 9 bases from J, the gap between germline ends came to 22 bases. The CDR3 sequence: CASSPRPPPVPWELFF. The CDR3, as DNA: TGTGCCAGCAGCCCCCGGCCCCCTCCCGTTCCGTGGGAGCTGTTTTTT.

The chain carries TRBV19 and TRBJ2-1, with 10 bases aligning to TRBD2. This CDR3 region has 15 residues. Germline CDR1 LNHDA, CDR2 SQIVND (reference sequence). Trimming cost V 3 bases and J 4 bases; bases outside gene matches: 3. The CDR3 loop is CASSIPAGGYNEQFF. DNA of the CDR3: TGTGCCAGTAGTATTCCAGCGGGGGGGTACAATGAGCAGTTCTTC.

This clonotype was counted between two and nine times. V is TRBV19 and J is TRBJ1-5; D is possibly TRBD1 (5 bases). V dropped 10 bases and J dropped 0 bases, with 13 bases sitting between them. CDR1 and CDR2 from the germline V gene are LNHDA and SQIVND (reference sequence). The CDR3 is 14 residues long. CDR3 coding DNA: TGTGCCACACGGAGGGGTCCTAGCAATCAGCCCCAGCATTTT. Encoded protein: CATRRGPSNQPQHF.